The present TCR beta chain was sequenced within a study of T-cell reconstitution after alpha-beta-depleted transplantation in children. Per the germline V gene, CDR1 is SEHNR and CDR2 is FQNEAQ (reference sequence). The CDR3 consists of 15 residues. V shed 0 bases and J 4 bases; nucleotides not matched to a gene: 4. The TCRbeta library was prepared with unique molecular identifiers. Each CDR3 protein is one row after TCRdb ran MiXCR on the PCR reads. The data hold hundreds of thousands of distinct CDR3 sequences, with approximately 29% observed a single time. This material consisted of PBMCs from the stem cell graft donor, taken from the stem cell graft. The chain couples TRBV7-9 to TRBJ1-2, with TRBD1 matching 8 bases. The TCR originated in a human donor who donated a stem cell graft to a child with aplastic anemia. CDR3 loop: CASSLADRESYGYTF. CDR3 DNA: TGTGCCAGCAGCTTAGCGGACAGGGAATCCTATGGCTACACCTTC.